The 17 T cell receptor beta chains reported below all come from one sample, sequenced in a study of blood T cell repertoires in COVID-19. The assay was immunoSEQ multiplex PCR, and TCRdb's table has in-frame clones only and misses some. The sample holds approximately 210,000 clones; roughly nine tenths are singletons and the top ten take 0.75% to 0.9%. Sequencing was performed on peripheral blood. These TCRs come from a woman in her 70s with acute or convalescent COVID-19.

The chain links TRBV10-3 to TRBJ1-1, with a possible D match to TRBD1 (5 bases). CDR1 ENHRY and CDR2 SYGVKD come from the germline V gene. Trimming removed 11 bases from V and 8 bases from J, with 24 bases in between. This CDR3 is built from 14 residues. The CDR3 sequence: CASRPPTPYREAFF. Here the CDR3 DNA reads TGTGCCTCGAGGCCCCCCACCCCGTACAGGGAAGCTTTCTTT.

This clone appeared a single time. The gene calls are TRBV2 and TRBJ1-5, with D uncertain. The CDR3 loop spans 12 amino acids. The V gene lost 2 bases and the J gene lost 6 bases, with 5 bases spanning the gap. The germline gives CDR1 SNHLY, CDR2 FYNNEI. The CDR3: CASSESGQPQHF. CDR3 DNA sequence: TGTGCCAGCAGTGAATCGGGTCAGCCCCAGCATTTT.

V is TRBV12-3 or TRBV12-4 and J is TRBJ2-7; 7 positions match TRBD1. The CDR3 extends over 13 amino acids. V lost 3 bases, J lost 7 bases, and 6 bases stayed unmatched. The CDR3 sequence: CASSFTGAREQYF. DNA for the CDR3: TGTGCCAGCAGTTTCACAGGGGCGCGGGAGCAGTACTTC.

This clone came up once. This rearrangement joins TRBV18 to TRBJ1-5; maybe TRBD1 (6 bases). Germline lookup yields CDR1 KGHSH and CDR2 LQKENI. This CDR3 is built from 17 residues. With 4 bases removed from V and 4 bases from J, the gap between germline ends came to 20 bases. CDR3 amino acids: CASSQNDRIRGNQPQHF. CDR3 nucleotide sequence: TGTGCCAGCTCACAAAACGACCGAATCAGGGGTAATCAGCCCCAGCATTTT.

This chain joins TRBV10-3 and TRBJ2-3; D gene uncertain. The CDR3 covers 14 residues. In germline, CDR1 is ENHRY, CDR2 SYGVKD. Trimming pared 6 bases from V and 2 bases from J, leaving 12 bases between. CDR3 sequence (DNA): TGTGCCATCAGGGCAGGCCTCACCACAGATACGCAGTATTTT. Encoded protein: CAIRAGLTTDTQYF.

The chain recombines TRBV11-2 with TRBJ2-7; weak D call: TRBD1 (6 bases). CDR3 length equals 14 residues. The V end was cut by 1 base, the J end by 2 bases, with 9 bases between. Germline V gives CDR1 SGHAT, CDR2 FQNNGV. CDR3 residues: CASSLVRGTYEQYF. The CDR3 nucleotides read TGTGCCAGCAGCTTAGTTAGGGGGACCTACGAGCAGTACTTC. The whole variable domain, remainder taken from reference TRBV11-2 and TRBJ2-7, is EAGVAQSPRYKIIEKRQSVAFWCNPISGHATLYWYQQILGQGPKLLIQFQNNGVVDDSQLPKDRFSAERLKGVDSTLKIQPAKLEDSAVYLCASSLVRGTYEQYFGPGTRLTVT.

This chain uses TRBV6-1 with TRBJ2-7, with D hard to call. Germline CDR1 reads MNHNS; CDR2 reads SASEGT. CDR3 length: 13 amino acids. Trimming took 4 bases from V and 4 from J, leaving 11 bases between them. CDR3 DNA: TGTGCCAGCAGTGGACTGTACGGATACGAGCAGTACTTC. Its protein is CASSGLYGYEQYF.

This chain links TRBV15 with TRBJ1-1, with 7 nucleotides matching TRBD1. The V and J ends lost 2 bases and 5 bases, in that order; junction bases with no gene match: 2. CDR3 length equals 13 residues. Germline V gene sequence: CDR1 LNHNV, CDR2 YYDKDF (reference sequence). The CDR3 spells CATSRTGETEAFF. The CDR3 bases are TGTGCCACCAGCAGAACAGGGGAAACTGAAGCTTTCTTT.

About this clone: The same CDR3 arises from other DNA sequences in this sample as well. The CDR3 loop is CASSLAGGGLYGYTF. The DNA for the CDR3 is TGCGCCAGCAGCTTGGCTGGGGGGGGCCTCTATGGCTACACCTTC. This sequence joins TRBV5-1 and TRBJ1-2; maybe TRBD1 (6 bases). This CDR3 has 15 amino acids. CDR1 SGHRS and CDR2 YFSETQ come from the germline V gene. Trimming stripped 0 bases from V and 4 bases from J, with 13 bases between.

The chain is built from TRBV6-1 and TRBJ1-2, with 7 positions matching TRBD1. The germline gives CDR1 MNHNS, CDR2 SASEGT. This CDR3 comprises 14 residues. With V trimmed by 2 bases and J by 4 bases, 4 bases remained unmatched. In nucleotides, the CDR3 is TGTGCCAGCAGTGAAACAGGGGTAGCCTATGGCTACACCTTC. This gives the protein CASSETGVAYGYTF.

V is TRBV6-4 and J is TRBJ1-1; TRBD1 might be the D (5 bases). There are 16 residues in the CDR3. Germline-derived CDR1 and CDR2 are MRHNA and SNTAGT. Trimming left V 1 base short and J 1 base short, with 13 bases between. The CDR3 DNA reads as TGTGCCAGCAGTGACTTACACGGTACAGGGAACACTGAAGCTTTCTTT. This sequence encodes CASSDLHGTGNTEAFF.

This chain uses TRBV29-1 with TRBJ2-2, with 8 bases matching TRBD2. The germline V gene encodes CDR1 SQVTM and CDR2 ANQGSEA. The CDR3 is 15 residues long. V lost 6 bases to trimming and J lost 7 bases; unmatched junction nucleotides: 13. In DNA, the CDR3 is TGCAGCGTGGGGGCTCTAGCGGGTAAAAGCGGGGAGCTGTTTTTT. As protein: CSVGALAGKSGELFF.

This clone was recorded only once. The chain couples TRBV3-1 (or the pseudogene TRBV3-2) to TRBJ1-5; D is uncertain. The CDR3 covers 15 residues. Per germline, CDR1 LGHDT and CDR2 YNNKEL (reference sequence). V was pared by 1 base and J by 5 bases, with 12 bases between. The CDR3 region has the DNA TGTGCCAGCAGCCAAGCCGTCGGAGGTCATCAGCCCCAGCATTTT. This gives the protein CASSQAVGGHQPQHF.

The gene calls are TRBV11-2 and TRBJ1-2; D may be TRBD1 (6 bases). This CDR3 spans 15 amino acids. Trimming left V 1 base short and J 6 bases short, with 15 bases between. Germline V lookup: CDR1 SGHAT, CDR2 FQNNGV. The CDR3 nucleotides are TGTGCCAGCAGCTTAGCCCTCGACAGGACCCATGGCTACACCTTC. The encoded protein is CASSLALDRTHGYTF.

The gene calls are TRBV2 and TRBJ1-5, with D possibly TRBD1 on 6 matching bases. This CDR3 has 16 amino acids. Trimming left V 1 base short and J 3 bases short, with 13 bases between. Germline lookup yields CDR1 SNHLY and CDR2 FYNNEI. The CDR3 sequence is CASSEGGRRYNQPQHF. In DNA form, the CDR3 reads TGTGCCAGCAGTGAAGGGGGGCGACGGTACAATCAGCCCCAGCATTTT.

This chain connects TRBV15 to TRBJ2-1, with TRBD2 identical over 12 bases. With 1 base clipped from V and 4 bases from J, the junction kept 2 bases outside the gene matches. The CDR3 has 16 residues. CDR1 LNHNV and CDR2 YYDKDF come from the germline V gene (reference sequence). CDR3 bases: TGTGCCACCAGCAGAGGAGGACTAGCGGGATACAATGAGCAGTTCTTC. Residues: CATSRGGLAGYNEQFF.

The chain employs TRBV12-3 or TRBV12-4 and TRBJ1-3; TRBD1 is a possible D gene (6 bases). The CDR3 extends over 13 amino acids. Deletions cut 4 bases from V and 7 bases from J, with 11 bases between. The CDR3 here is CASSSQGENTIYF. CDR3 DNA sequence: TGTGCCAGCAGTTCACAGGGAGAGAACACCATATATTTT.